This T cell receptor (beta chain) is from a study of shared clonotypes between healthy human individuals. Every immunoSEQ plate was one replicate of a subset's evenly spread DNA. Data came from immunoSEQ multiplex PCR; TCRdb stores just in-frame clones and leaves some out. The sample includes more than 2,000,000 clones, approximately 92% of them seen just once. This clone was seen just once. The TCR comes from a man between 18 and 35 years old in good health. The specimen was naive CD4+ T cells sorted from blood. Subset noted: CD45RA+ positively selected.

This CDR3 reads CASSPEVGVYGYTF. The CDR3 region has the DNA TGTGCCAGCAGCCCAGAGGTCGGCGTCTATGGCTACACCTTC. The chain links TRBV7-2 to TRBJ1-2, with D hard to call. This CDR3 is built from 14 residues. Trimming shortened V by 5 bases and J by 4 bases, and 14 bases separated the two germline ends. Per the germline V gene, CDR1 is SGHTA and CDR2 is FQGNSA.